The source of this T cell receptor beta chain is a study of cytomegalovirus exposure and HLA in healthy donors. On the study more broadly: A prior study identified approximately 120 million unique TCR beta sequences from 200 million or so T cells. Early on, a data release was issued that held some 91 million unique TCRs from HLA-typed donors. Overall study findings and caveats: In most subjects, TCR beta sequences reportedly gave accurate predictions of HLA-A and HLA-B alleles.

Turning to this clone: Its specificity is not known.

It was with 60 Vbeta and 13 Jbeta primers that the PCR ran. Using immunoSEQ multiplex PCR, the repertoire was profiled, and TCRdb retains in-frame clones only, with some absent. The table shows about 140,000 clones, with 70% to 85% occurring only once. Sequenced material: PBMCs. The sequence came from a middle-aged man in good health and CMV-seronegative.

CDR3 nucleotide sequence: TGTGCCATCAGTGTGGGACTAGCGGGAGTACCGCTCGCCACAGATACGCAGTATTTT. It codes for CAISVGLAGVPLATDTQYF. This rearrangement joins TRBV10-3 to TRBJ2-3; 14 bases match TRBD2. J was trimmed by 2 bases and V by 4 bases; bases with no gene match: 11. Germline assignment: CDR1 ENHRY and CDR2 SYGVKD. This CDR3 spans 19 amino acids.